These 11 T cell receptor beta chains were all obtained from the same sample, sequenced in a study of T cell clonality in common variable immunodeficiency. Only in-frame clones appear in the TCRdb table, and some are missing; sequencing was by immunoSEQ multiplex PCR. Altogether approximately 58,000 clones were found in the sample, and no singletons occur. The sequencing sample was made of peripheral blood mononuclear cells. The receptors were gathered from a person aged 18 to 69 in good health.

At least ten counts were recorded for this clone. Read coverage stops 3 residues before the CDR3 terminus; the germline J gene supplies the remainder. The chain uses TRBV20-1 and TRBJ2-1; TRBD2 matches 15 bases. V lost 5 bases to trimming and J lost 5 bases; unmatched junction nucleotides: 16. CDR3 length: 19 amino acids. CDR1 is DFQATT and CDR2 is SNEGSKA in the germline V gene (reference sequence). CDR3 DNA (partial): TGCAGTGCTGGCTCGGGACTAGCGGGAGGCTGGGACCTAAACAATGAG. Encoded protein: CSAGSGLAGGWDLNNE. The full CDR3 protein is CSAGSGLAGGWDLNNEQFF.

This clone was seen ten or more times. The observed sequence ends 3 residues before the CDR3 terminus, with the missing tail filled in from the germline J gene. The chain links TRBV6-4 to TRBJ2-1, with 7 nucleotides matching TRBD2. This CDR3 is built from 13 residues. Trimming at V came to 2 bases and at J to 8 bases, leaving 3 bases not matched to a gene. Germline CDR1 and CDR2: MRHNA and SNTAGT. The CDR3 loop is CASSDDRGDEQFF. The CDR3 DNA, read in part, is TGTGCCAGCAGTGACGACCGGGGGGATGAG.

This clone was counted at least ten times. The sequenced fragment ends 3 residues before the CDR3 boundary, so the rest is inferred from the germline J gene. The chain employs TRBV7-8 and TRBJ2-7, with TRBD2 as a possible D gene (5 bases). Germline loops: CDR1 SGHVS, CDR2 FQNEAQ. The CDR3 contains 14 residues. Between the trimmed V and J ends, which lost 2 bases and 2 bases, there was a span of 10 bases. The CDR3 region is CASSLISGPYEQYF. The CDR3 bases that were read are TGTGCCAGCAGCTTAATCAGCGGCCCCTACGAG.

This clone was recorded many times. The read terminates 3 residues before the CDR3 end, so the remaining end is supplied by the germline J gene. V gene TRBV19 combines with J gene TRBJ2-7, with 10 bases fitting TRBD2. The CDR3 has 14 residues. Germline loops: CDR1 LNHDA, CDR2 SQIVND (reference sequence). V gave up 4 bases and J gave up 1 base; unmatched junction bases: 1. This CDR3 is CASSTSGSSYEQYF. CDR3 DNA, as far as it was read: TGTGCCAGTAGTACTAGCGGGAGTTCCTACGAG.

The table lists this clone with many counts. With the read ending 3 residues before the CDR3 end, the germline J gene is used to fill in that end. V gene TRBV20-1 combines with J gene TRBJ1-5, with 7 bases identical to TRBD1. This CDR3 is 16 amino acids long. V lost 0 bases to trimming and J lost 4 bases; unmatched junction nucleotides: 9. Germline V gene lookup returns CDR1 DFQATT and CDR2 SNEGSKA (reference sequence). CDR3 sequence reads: CSARDSPGQQNQPQHF. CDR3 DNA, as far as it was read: TGCAGTGCTAGAGATTCCCCGGGACAGCAGAATCAGCCC.

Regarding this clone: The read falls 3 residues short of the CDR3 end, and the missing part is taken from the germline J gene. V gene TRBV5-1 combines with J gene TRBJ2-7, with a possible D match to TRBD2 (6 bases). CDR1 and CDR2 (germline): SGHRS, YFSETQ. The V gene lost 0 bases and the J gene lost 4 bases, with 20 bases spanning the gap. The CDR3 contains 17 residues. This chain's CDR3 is CASSLDVSGGPPYEQYF. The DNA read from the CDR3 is TGCGCCAGCAGCTTGGACGTGAGCGGAGGGCCTCCTTACGAG.

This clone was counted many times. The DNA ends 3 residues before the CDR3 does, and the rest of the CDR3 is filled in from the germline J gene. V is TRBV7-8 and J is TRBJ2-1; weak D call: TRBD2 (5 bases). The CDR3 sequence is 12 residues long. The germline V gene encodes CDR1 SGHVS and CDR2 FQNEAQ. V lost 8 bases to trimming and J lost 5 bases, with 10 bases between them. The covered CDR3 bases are TGTGCCAGCTACGGGGATGACAATGAG. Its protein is CASYGDDNE. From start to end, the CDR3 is CASYGDDNEQFF.

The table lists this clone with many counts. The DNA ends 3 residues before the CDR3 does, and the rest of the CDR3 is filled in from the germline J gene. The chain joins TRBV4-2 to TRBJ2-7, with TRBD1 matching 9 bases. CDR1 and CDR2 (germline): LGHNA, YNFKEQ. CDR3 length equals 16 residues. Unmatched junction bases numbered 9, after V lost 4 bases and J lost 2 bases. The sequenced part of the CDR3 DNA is TGTGCCAGCAGCCCAACAGGGGGCATTACAACCTACGAG. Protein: CASSPTGGITTYE. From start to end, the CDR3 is CASSPTGGITTYEQYF.

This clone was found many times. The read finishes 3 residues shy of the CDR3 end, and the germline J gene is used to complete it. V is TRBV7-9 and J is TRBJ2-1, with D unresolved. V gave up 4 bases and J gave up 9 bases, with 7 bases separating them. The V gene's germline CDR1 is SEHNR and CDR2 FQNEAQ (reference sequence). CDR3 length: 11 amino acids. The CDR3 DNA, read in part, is TGTGCCAGCAGCTACGCGGTTGAG. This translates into CASSYAVE. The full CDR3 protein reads CASSYAVEQFF.

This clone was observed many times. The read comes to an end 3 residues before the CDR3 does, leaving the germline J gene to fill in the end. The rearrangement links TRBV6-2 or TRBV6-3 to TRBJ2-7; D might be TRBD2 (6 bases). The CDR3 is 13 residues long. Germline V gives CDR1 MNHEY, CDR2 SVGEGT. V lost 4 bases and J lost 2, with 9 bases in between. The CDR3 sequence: CASSFSGPYEQYF. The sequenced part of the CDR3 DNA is TGTGCCAGCAGTTTCAGCGGGCCCTACGAG.

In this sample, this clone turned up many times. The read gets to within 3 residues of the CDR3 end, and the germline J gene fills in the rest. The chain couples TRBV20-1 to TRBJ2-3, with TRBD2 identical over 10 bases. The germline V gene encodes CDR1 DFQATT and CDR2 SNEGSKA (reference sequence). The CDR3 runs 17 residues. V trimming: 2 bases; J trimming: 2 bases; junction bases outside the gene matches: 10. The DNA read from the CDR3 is TGCAGTGCTAGACATTCAAAACTAGCGGGATTCACAGATACG. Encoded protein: CSARHSKLAGFTDT. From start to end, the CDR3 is CSARHSKLAGFTDTQYF.